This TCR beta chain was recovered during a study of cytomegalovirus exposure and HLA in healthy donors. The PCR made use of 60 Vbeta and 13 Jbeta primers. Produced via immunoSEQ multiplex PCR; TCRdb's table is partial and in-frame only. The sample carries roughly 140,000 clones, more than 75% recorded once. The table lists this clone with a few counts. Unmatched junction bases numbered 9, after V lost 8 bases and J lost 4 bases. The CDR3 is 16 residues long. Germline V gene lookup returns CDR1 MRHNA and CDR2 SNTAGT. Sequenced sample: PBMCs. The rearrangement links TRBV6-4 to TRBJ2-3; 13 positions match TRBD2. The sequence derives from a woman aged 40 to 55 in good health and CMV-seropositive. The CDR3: CASAPTSGRASDTQYF. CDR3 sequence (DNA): TGTGCCAGCGCTCCTACTAGCGGGAGGGCCTCAGATACGCAGTATTTT.